A selection of T cell receptor beta chains follows, all from one sample in a study. MiXCR, run by TCRdb on the 5' RACE reads, gives a single entry per CDR3 protein. The profile shows tens of thousands of distinct CDR3 sequences, roughly 26% of them singletons. Sample: naive CD4+ T cells sorted from a lymph node. The origin of the receptors is a female donor with breast cancer. The CDR3 runs from the conserved cysteine through the conserved F or W. Each record gives: V gene, J gene, D gene, clone size, CDR3 DNA, CDR3 protein. The D gene is left open where the match is weak. The size field is filled for only some rows; it gives once, few, many or a size class.

v_gene: TRBV6-2/TRBV6-3
j_gene: TRBJ2-1
d_gene: TRBD1
abundance: many
CDR3nt: TGTGCCAGCATCACCCCCAGGGGGCGGTTGAATGAGCAGTTCTTC
CDR3aa: CASITPRGRLNEQFF

v_gene: TRBV9
j_gene: TRBJ2-7
d_gene: .
abundance: few
CDR3nt: TGTGCCAGCAGCGCTGGACCCGGTTCCGAGCAGTACTTC
CDR3aa: CASSAGPGSEQYF

v_gene: TRBV6-1
j_gene: TRBJ2-3
d_gene: .
abundance: .
CDR3nt: TGTGCCAGCAGCCGGGACACCTACACAGATACGCAGTATTTT
CDR3aa: CASSRDTYTDTQYF

v_gene: TRBV7-6
j_gene: TRBJ2-7
d_gene: TRBD1
abundance: many
CDR3nt: TGTGCCAGCAGCTTAACACAGGGGGGAAACGAGCAGTACTTC
CDR3aa: CASSLTQGGNEQYF

v_gene: TRBV28
j_gene: TRBJ2-5
d_gene: TRBD2
abundance: medium-sized
CDR3nt: TGTGCCAGCAGTTATTCTAGCGGGGGGGTAGAGACCCAGTACTTC
CDR3aa: CASSYSSGGVETQYF

v_gene: TRBV7-2
j_gene: TRBJ2-5
d_gene: TRBD2
abundance: few
CDR3nt: TGTGCCAGCAGCTTAGGGACTAGCCTAGAGACCCAGTACTTC
CDR3aa: CASSLGTSLETQYF

v_gene: TRBV10-3
j_gene: TRBJ1-5
d_gene: TRBD1
abundance: .
CDR3nt: TGTGCCACCGGGGACAGGGGGCATGACAATCAGCCCCAGCATTTT
CDR3aa: CATGDRGHDNQPQHF

v_gene: TRBV4-1
j_gene: TRBJ2-5
d_gene: .
abundance: few
CDR3nt: TGCGCCAGCAGCCAAGAGGGCAGGGCACTACAAGAGACCCAGTACTTC
CDR3aa: CASSQEGRALQETQYF

v_gene: TRBV29-1
j_gene: TRBJ2-1
d_gene: .
abundance: many
CDR3nt: TGCAGCGTTACCAAGACGCGAGGGTGGGGACATGAGCAGTTCTTC
CDR3aa: CSVTKTRGWGHEQFF

v_gene: TRBV20-1
j_gene: TRBJ2-5
d_gene: TRBD2
abundance: medium-sized
CDR3nt: TGCAGTGCCCTGAAGCGGAGCGGGGCGTACCAAGAGACCCAGTACTTC
CDR3aa: CSALKRSGAYQETQYF

v_gene: TRBV2
j_gene: TRBJ1-1
d_gene: TRBD1
abundance: few
CDR3nt: TGTGCCAGCAGTGATCAGGGACAGGGGGAGAGCACTGAAGCTTTCTTT
CDR3aa: CASSDQGQGESTEAFF

v_gene: TRBV5-5
j_gene: TRBJ1-2
d_gene: .
abundance: .
CDR3nt: TGTGCCAGCAGCTTGGATGGGGCTAACTATGGCTACACCTTC
CDR3aa: CASSLDGANYGYTF

v_gene: TRBV12-3/TRBV12-4
j_gene: TRBJ2-2
d_gene: .
abundance: .
CDR3nt: TGTGCCAGCAGTTTAGCGGAAAACACCGGGGAGCTGTTTTTT
CDR3aa: CASSLAENTGELFF

v_gene: TRBV4-2
j_gene: TRBJ1-5
d_gene: .
abundance: .
CDR3nt: TGTGCCAGCAGCCAAAAGGGGTTAAATAGCAATCAGCCCCAGCATTTT
CDR3aa: CASSQKGLNSNQPQHF

v_gene: TRBV24-1
j_gene: TRBJ1-1
d_gene: .
abundance: .
CDR3nt: TGTGCCACCAGAGAACCCGGTGGACAGAACACTGAAGCTTTCTTT
CDR3aa: CATREPGGQNTEAFF

v_gene: TRBV18
j_gene: TRBJ2-7
d_gene: .
abundance: .
CDR3nt: TGTGCCAGCTCACCGGGGGGCACATCCTACGAGCAGTGCTTC
CDR3aa: CASSPGGTSYEQCF

v_gene: TRBV11-2
j_gene: TRBJ2-7
d_gene: .
abundance: few
CDR3nt: TGTGCCAGCAGCCTGGACACGGTCGACGAGCAGTACTTC
CDR3aa: CASSLDTVDEQYF

v_gene: TRBV5-6
j_gene: TRBJ2-5
d_gene: .
abundance: .
CDR3nt: TGTGCCAGCTTCACCGGGACACCACAAGAGACCCAGTACTTC
CDR3aa: CASFTGTPQETQYF

v_gene: TRBV6-5
j_gene: TRBJ2-2
d_gene: .
abundance: .
CDR3nt: TGTGCCAGCAGTTATCCGAACACCGGGGAGCTGTTTTTT
CDR3aa: CASSYPNTGELFF

v_gene: TRBV4-1
j_gene: TRBJ2-3
d_gene: .
abundance: .
CDR3nt: TGCGCCAGCAGCCAAGTACCCGGTACGCAGTATTTT
CDR3aa: CASSQVPGTQYF

v_gene: TRBV20-1
j_gene: TRBJ2-3
d_gene: TRBD2
abundance: few
CDR3nt: TGCAGTACAGAATCTAGCGGGGGGGCCGCAGATACGCAGTATTTT
CDR3aa: CSTESSGGAADTQYF

v_gene: TRBV6-2/TRBV6-3
j_gene: TRBJ1-5
d_gene: .
abundance: .
CDR3nt: TGTGCCAGCAGTTACGCGAATGGTTGGCCCCAGCATTTT
CDR3aa: CASSYANGWPQHF

v_gene: TRBV5-1
j_gene: TRBJ2-3
d_gene: .
abundance: few
CDR3nt: TGCGCCAGCAGTTGGAGCGGGAGCACAGATACGCAGTATTTT
CDR3aa: CASSWSGSTDTQYF

v_gene: TRBV6-2/TRBV6-3
j_gene: TRBJ1-2
d_gene: .
abundance: .
CDR3nt: TGTGCCAGCAGTTCCGGGGGAGCCTATGGCTACACCTTC
CDR3aa: CASSSGGAYGYTF

v_gene: TRBV4-2
j_gene: TRBJ2-7
d_gene: TRBD2
abundance: .
CDR3nt: TGTGCCAGCAGCCCCGTAGCTAGCGGGAACTCCTACGAGCAGTACTTC
CDR3aa: CASSPVASGNSYEQYF

v_gene: TRBV5-1
j_gene: TRBJ2-1
d_gene: TRBD2
abundance: .
CDR3nt: TGCGCCAGCAGCTTAAGCGGGGGGTCCGACAATGAGCAGTTCTTC
CDR3aa: CASSLSGGSDNEQFF

v_gene: TRBV20-1
j_gene: TRBJ2-7
d_gene: .
abundance: many
CDR3nt: TGCAGTCCCAAAGGGCTAGCTGCCGAGCAGTACTTC
CDR3aa: CSPKGLAAEQYF

v_gene: TRBV5-1
j_gene: TRBJ2-7
d_gene: .
abundance: many
CDR3nt: TGCGCCAGCAGCTTGACAGAAAGCTCCTACGAGCAGTACTTC
CDR3aa: CASSLTESSYEQYF

v_gene: TRBV9
j_gene: TRBJ2-7
d_gene: TRBD1
abundance: .
CDR3nt: TGTGCCAGCAGCGTCACCTCCGGGACAGGAGTCTACGAGCAGTACTTC
CDR3aa: CASSVTSGTGVYEQYF

v_gene: TRBV12-3/TRBV12-4
j_gene: TRBJ2-7
d_gene: .
abundance: .
CDR3nt: TGTGCCAGCAGTTCGGGAAACTCCTACGAGCAGTACTTC
CDR3aa: CASSSGNSYEQYF

v_gene: TRBV25-1
j_gene: TRBJ2-1
d_gene: .
abundance: few
CDR3nt: TGTGCCAGCAGTGAATCTACAGGGAGCGGGCGGTCGGGCTACAATGAGCAGTTCTTC
CDR3aa: CASSESTGSGRSGYNEQFF

v_gene: TRBV30
j_gene: TRBJ2-3
d_gene: .
abundance: .
CDR3nt: TGTGCCTGGAGTGTACGCGGGTTGCGCACAGATACGCAGTATTTT
CDR3aa: CAWSVRGLRTDTQYF

v_gene: TRBV24-1
j_gene: TRBJ2-5
d_gene: .
abundance: .
CDR3nt: TGTGCCACCAGTCGGCAGGGCCAAGAGACCCAGTACTTC
CDR3aa: CATSRQGQETQYF

v_gene: TRBV9
j_gene: TRBJ2-3
d_gene: .
abundance: few
CDR3nt: TGTGCCAGCAGCGTAGGGCCATCTAGCACAGATACGCAGTATTTT
CDR3aa: CASSVGPSSTDTQYF

v_gene: TRBV4-2
j_gene: TRBJ1-5
d_gene: TRBD1
abundance: .
CDR3nt: TGTGCCAGCAGCCAAGACAGGGGGCGGGATCAGCCCCAGCATTTT
CDR3aa: CASSQDRGRDQPQHF

v_gene: TRBV4-2
j_gene: TRBJ2-4
d_gene: .
abundance: few
CDR3nt: TGTGCCAGCAGCCAGGACGGAAACATTCAGTACTTC
CDR3aa: CASSQDGNIQYF

v_gene: TRBV25-1
j_gene: TRBJ2-2
d_gene: .
abundance: .
CDR3nt: TGTGCCAGCAGTGAAAGGACTTCCACCGGGGAGCTGTTTTTT
CDR3aa: CASSERTSTGELFF

v_gene: TRBV5-4
j_gene: TRBJ1-1
d_gene: .
abundance: few
CDR3nt: TGTGCCAGCAGCCGAGAGGTCAACAGTAGGAACACTGAAGCTTTCTTT
CDR3aa: CASSREVNSRNTEAFF

v_gene: TRBV3-1
j_gene: TRBJ1-2
d_gene: .
abundance: few
CDR3nt: TGTGCCAGCAGCCCATGGTCAGCTAACTATGGCTACACCTTC
CDR3aa: CASSPWSANYGYTF

v_gene: TRBV27
j_gene: TRBJ2-7
d_gene: .
abundance: .
CDR3nt: TGTGCCAGCAGTGTCCCAGGCTACGAGCAGTACTTC
CDR3aa: CASSVPGYEQYF

v_gene: TRBV2
j_gene: TRBJ1-5
d_gene: .
abundance: .
CDR3nt: TGTGCCAGCAGTGTGAGCAGATACCCGCCCCAGCATTTT
CDR3aa: CASSVSRYPPQHF

v_gene: TRBV6-5
j_gene: TRBJ1-1
d_gene: .
abundance: medium-sized
CDR3nt: TGTGCCAGCAGTTCGGCCGGGGCCCCTTATGACACTGAAGCTTTCTTT
CDR3aa: CASSSAGAPYDTEAFF

v_gene: TRBV11-2
j_gene: TRBJ2-5
d_gene: TRBD1
abundance: few
CDR3nt: TGTGCCAGCAGCTTGTCGCGAACAGGGGCCCAAGAGACCCAGTACTTC
CDR3aa: CASSLSRTGAQETQYF

v_gene: TRBV3-1
j_gene: TRBJ1-1
d_gene: TRBD1
abundance: .
CDR3nt: TGTGCCAGCAGCCTCAGGGGGGAAACTGAAGCTTTCTTT
CDR3aa: CASSLRGETEAFF